One sample yielded the 16 T cell receptor beta chains listed below, sequenced in a study of blood T cells in healthy people across ages. The second PCR ran roughly 6 to 11 cycles with a sample-barcoded 5' primer and J-beta primers. Each CDR3 protein is one row after TCRdb ran MiXCR on the 5' RACE reads. The sample lists 800,000 or so distinct CDR3 sequences; 60% to 80% were seen once. Sequences were obtained from blood. The source of these receptors is a man aged 25-45 years in good health.

The CDR3 sequence: CSAREPREWVNEQFF. The CDR3 DNA reads as TGCAGTGCTAGAGAGCCGAGGGAGTGGGTAAATGAGCAGTTCTTC. The chain combines TRBV20-1 with TRBJ2-1; TRBD2 is a possible D gene (5 bases). This CDR3 region has 15 residues. Trimming took 0 bases from V and 7 from J, leaving 16 bases between them. From germline, CDR1 is DFQATT and CDR2 SNEGSKA (reference sequence).

DNA of the CDR3: TGTGCCAGCAGTCAGAATCGGAATGAGCAGTACTTC. Translated: CASSQNRNEQYF. The chain joins TRBV7-2 to TRBJ2-5; no clear D. The CDR3 runs 12 residues. Per the germline V gene, CDR1 is SGHTA and CDR2 is FQGNSA. The V end lost 6 bases, the J end lost 11 bases, and 16 bases lay between the germline ends.

The V call is TRBV9, the J call TRBJ2-3, with 9 bases aligning to TRBD2. V was pared by 0 bases and J by 2 bases, with 4 bases of the junction left unmatched. The germline gives CDR1 SGDLS, CDR2 YYNGEE. CDR3 length: 16 residues. The CDR3 DNA follows: TGTGCCAGCAGCGTAGTAGGCGGGGGGGTCACAGATACGCAGTATTTT. Protein sequence: CASSVVGGGVTDTQYF.

CDR3 coding DNA: TGTGCCAGCAGTTTATTTTGGGGGGGTACGCAGTATTTT. Translated, it gives CASSLFWGGTQYF. V usage is TRBV27 and J usage is TRBJ2-3, with TRBD2 matching 7 bases. V was clipped by 1 base and J by 8 bases; unmatched bases: 3. The CDR3 is 13 amino acids. The germline gives CDR1 MNHEY, CDR2 SMNVEV (reference sequence).

Details on this clonotype: At one end, the junction sequence differs from germline, possibly due to a read error. The genes are TRBV5-1 and TRBJ2-7, with 7 bases aligning to TRBD1. Germline CDR1 and CDR2: SGHRS and YFSETQ. The CDR3 runs to 15 residues. This chain's CDR3 is CASSYDRAPIYEQYF. In nucleotides, the CDR3 is TGCGCCAGCAGCTATGACAGGGCCCCTATCTACGAGCAGTACTTT.

This chain links TRBV24-1 with TRBJ2-1, with 7 bases aligning to TRBD1. CDR3 length equals 18 residues. V dropped 1 base and J dropped 7; count of bases not matched to a gene: 15. Germline V gives CDR1 KGHDR, CDR2 SFDVKD. The CDR3, as DNA: TGTGCCACCAGTGATTTAGTGGTCGCGGCAGGGGGTCGGAATGAGCAGTTCTTC. It translates to CATSDLVVAAGGRNEQFF.

This CDR3 reads CASVPRRGRGNTEAFF. Here the CDR3 DNA reads TGTGCCTCAGTACCGCGGCGGGGCAGGGGGAACACTGAAGCTTTCTTT. The V call is TRBV13, the J call TRBJ1-1, with D perhaps matching TRBD1 (6 bases). This CDR3 comprises 16 residues. Trimming shortened V by 11 bases and J by 1 base, and 23 bases separated the two germline ends. The germline gives CDR1 PRHDT, CDR2 FYEKMQ (reference sequence).

The sample holds a few counts of this clonotype. V and J are TRBV30 and TRBJ2-5; D is undetermined. Germline values: CDR1 GTSNPN, CDR2 SVGIG (reference sequence). The ends were cut back, 1 base at V and 5 bases at J, with 2 bases in the middle. The CDR3 extends over 10 amino acids. CDR3 coding DNA: TGTGCCTGGAGTGGGGAGACCCAGTACTTC. It yields the protein CAWSGETQYF.

In its sample, this clonotype was seen a few times. The chain joins TRBV27 to TRBJ2-7, with TRBD2 matching 8 bases. Trimming took 4 bases from V and 2 from J; bases not matched to a gene: 7. CDR1 and CDR2 from the germline V gene are MNHEY and SMNVEV (reference sequence). CDR3 size: 15 residues. This chain's CDR3 is CASSSFSGAPYEQYF. In DNA, the CDR3 is TGTGCCAGCAGTTCATTTAGCGGGGCCCCCTACGAGCAGTACTTC.

The V call is TRBV12-3 or TRBV12-4, the J call TRBJ2-3, with D perhaps matching TRBD2 (6 bases). Trimming took off 5 bases at V and 4 bases at J, with 16 bases between the two ends. The CDR3 is 15 residues long. The DNA of the CDR3 is TGTGCCAGCAGTCCCGGGAGCCGAAGCGCAGATACGCAGTATTTT. Its protein product is CASSPGSRSADTQYF.

The rearrangement uses TRBV7-2 and TRBJ2-7, with D unresolved. The germline gives CDR1 SGHTA, CDR2 FQGNSA. The CDR3 sequence is 15 residues long. With 1 base removed from V and 2 bases from J, the gap between germline ends came to 12 bases. The chain's CDR3 is CASSLGVSGTYEQYF. In DNA, the CDR3 is TGTGCCAGCAGCTTAGGGGTGTCAGGAACCTACGAGCAGTACTTC. Based on the CDR3 plus reference TRBV7-2 and TRBJ2-7, the full variable domain is GAGVSQSPSNKVTEKGKDVELRCDPISGHTALYWYRQSLGQGLEFLIYFQGNSAPDKSGLPSDRFSAERTGGSVSTLTIQRTQQEDSAVYLCASSLGVSGTYEQYFGPGTRLTVT.

V usage is TRBV2 and J usage is TRBJ1-2; D not resolved. The CDR3 consists of 15 residues. Trimming removed 6 bases from V and 0 bases from J, with 14 bases in between. The germline V gene encodes CDR1 SNHLY and CDR2 FYNNEI. The CDR3: CASSPDGPANYGYTF. CDR3 nucleotides: TGTGCCAGCAGCCCGGACGGACCAGCTAACTATGGCTACACCTTC. Drawing the rest from reference TRBV2 and TRBJ1-2, the complete variable domain is EPEVTQTPSHQVTQMGQEVILRCVPISNHLYFYWYRQILGQKVEFLVSFYNNEISEKSEIFDDQFSVERPDGSNFTLKIRSTKLEDSAMYFCASSPDGPANYGYTFGSGTRLTVV.

A single count supports this clonotype. The rearrangement joins TRBV11-2 to TRBJ2-3, with 7 positions matching TRBD1. The CDR3 consists of 16 residues. The germline gives CDR1 SGHAT, CDR2 FQNNGV. Unmatched junction bases numbered 8, after V lost 2 bases and J lost 3 bases. The CDR3, as DNA: TGTGCCAGCAGCTTAACCGACAGGGTTAAGACAGATACGCAGTATTTT. It specifies CASSLTDRVKTDTQYF.

The rearrangement links TRBV3-1 to TRBJ1-1; D remains ambiguous. The V end was cut by 0 bases, the J end by 9 bases, with 11 bases between. CDR3 length: 13 amino acids. CDR1 LGHDT and CDR2 YNNKEL come from the germline V gene (reference sequence). The CDR3 reads CASSQEGGSQAFF. CDR3 nucleotides: TGTGCCAGCAGCCAAGAAGGCGGCAGCCAAGCTTTCTTT.

This chain uses TRBV4-2 with TRBJ2-7; D not resolved. The J call may be wrong; the DNA end is better matched by TRBJ2-5. Germline CDR1 and CDR2: LGHNA and YNFKEQ. CDR3 length equals 13 residues. CDR3 loop: CASSQGLWETQYF. The CDR3 bases are TGTGCCAGCAGCCAAGGACTGTGGGAGACCCAGTACTTC.

V and J are TRBV4-3 and TRBJ2-7, with 7 bases that match TRBD1. From germline, CDR1 is LGHNA and CDR2 YSLEER. The CDR3 consists of 15 residues. Trimming at V came to 0 bases and at J to 3 bases, leaving 5 bases not matched to a gene. In DNA form, the CDR3 reads TGCGCCAGCAGCCAAGATTGGGACAGCTACTACGAGCAGTACTTC. It specifies CASSQDWDSYYEQYF.